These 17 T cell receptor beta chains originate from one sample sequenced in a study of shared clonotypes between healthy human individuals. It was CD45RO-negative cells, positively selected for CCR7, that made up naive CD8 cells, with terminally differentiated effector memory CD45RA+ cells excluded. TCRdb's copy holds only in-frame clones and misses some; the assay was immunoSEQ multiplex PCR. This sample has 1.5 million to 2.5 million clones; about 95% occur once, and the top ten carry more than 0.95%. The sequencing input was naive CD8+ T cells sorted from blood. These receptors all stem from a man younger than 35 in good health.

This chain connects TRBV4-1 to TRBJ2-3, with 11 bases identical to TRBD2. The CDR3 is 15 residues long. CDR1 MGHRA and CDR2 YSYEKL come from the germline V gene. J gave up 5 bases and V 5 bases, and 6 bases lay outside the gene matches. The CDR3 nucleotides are TGCGCCAGCAGCTTAGCGGGGGGGCAATTAGATACGCAGTATTTT. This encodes CASSLAGGQLDTQYF.

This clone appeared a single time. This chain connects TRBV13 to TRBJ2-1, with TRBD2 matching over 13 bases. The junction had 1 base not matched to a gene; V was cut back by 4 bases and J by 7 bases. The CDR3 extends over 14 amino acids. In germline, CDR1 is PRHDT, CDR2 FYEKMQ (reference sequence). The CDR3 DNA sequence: TGTGCCAGCAGCTGGGGACTAGCGGGGAATGAGCAGTTCTTC. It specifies CASSWGLAGNEQFF.

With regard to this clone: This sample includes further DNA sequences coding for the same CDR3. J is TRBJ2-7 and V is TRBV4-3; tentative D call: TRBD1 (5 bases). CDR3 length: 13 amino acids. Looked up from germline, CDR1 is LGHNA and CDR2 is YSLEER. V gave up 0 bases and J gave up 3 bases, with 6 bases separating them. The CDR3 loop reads CASSQETGYEQYF. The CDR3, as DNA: TGCGCCAGCAGCCAAGAAACAGGCTACGAGCAGTACTTC.

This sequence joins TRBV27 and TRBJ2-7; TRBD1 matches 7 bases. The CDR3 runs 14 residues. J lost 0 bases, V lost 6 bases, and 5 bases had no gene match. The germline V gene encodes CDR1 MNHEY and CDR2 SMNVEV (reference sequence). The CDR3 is CASSPGQHSYEQYF. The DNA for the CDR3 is TGTGCCAGCAGCCCGGGACAGCACTCCTACGAGCAGTACTTC.

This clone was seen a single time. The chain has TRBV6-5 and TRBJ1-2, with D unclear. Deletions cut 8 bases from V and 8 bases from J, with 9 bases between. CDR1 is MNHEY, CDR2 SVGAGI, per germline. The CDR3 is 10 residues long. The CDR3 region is CASGGDGYTF. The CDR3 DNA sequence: TGTGCCAGCGGTGGTGACGGCTACACCTTC.

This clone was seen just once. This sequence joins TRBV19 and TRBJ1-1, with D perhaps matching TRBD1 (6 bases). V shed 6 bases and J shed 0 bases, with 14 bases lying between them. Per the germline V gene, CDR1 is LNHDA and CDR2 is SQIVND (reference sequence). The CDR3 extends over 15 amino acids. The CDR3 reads CASSAFDRLNTEAFF. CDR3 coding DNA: TGTGCCAGTAGCGCTTTCGACAGGCTGAACACTGAAGCTTTCTTT.

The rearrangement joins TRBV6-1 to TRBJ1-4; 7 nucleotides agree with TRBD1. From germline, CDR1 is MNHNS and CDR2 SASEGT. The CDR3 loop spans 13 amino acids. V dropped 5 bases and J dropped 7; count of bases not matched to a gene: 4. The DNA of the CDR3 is TGTGCCAGCAGTCGTACAGGGGCTGAAAAACTGTTTTTT. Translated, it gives CASSRTGAEKLFF.

Written as DNA, the CDR3 is TGTGCCATCAGTGAGCCCCCACAGGGTGACAACACTGAAGCTTTCTTT. Translation: CAISEPPQGDNTEAFF. The chain recombines TRBV10-3 with TRBJ1-1; possible D gene TRBD1, 6 bases. The length of the CDR3 is 16 residues. CDR1 is ENHRY, CDR2 SYGVKD, per germline. V lost 2 bases and J 2 bases, leaving 15 bases between the germline ends.

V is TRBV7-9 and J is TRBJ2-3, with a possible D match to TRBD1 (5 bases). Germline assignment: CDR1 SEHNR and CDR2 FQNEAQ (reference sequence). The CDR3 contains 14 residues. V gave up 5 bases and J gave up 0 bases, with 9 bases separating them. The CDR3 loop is CASSHRQSTDTQYF. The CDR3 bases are TGTGCCAGCAGCCACCGACAGAGCACAGATACGCAGTATTTT.

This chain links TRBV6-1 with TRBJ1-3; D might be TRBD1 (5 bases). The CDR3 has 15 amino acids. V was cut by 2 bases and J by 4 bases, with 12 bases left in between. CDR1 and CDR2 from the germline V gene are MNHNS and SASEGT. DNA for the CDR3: TGTGCCAGCAGTGAATGGCAGGGAACAGGAAACACCATATATTTT. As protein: CASSEWQGTGNTIYF.

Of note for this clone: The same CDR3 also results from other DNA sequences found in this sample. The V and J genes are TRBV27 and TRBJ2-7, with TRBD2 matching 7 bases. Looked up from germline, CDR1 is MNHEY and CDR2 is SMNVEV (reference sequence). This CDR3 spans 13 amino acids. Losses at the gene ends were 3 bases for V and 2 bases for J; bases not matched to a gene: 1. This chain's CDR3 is CASSLRGTYEQYF. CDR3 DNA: TGTGCCAGCAGTTTGCGGGGGACCTACGAGCAGTACTTC.

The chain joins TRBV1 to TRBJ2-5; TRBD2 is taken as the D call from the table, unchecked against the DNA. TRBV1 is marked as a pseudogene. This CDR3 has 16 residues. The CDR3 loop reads CTSSQGPCTRAGSQYF. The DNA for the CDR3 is TGCACCAGCAGCCAAGGCCCCTGCACTAGGGCGGGGTCCCAGTACTTC.

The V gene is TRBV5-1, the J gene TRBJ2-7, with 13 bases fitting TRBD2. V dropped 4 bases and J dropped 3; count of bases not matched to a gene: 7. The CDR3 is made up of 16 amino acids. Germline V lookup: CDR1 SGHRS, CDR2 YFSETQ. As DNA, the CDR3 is TGCGCCAGCAGCGGAGGGACTAGCGGGATGGGCTACGAGCAGTACTTC. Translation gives CASSGGTSGMGYEQYF.

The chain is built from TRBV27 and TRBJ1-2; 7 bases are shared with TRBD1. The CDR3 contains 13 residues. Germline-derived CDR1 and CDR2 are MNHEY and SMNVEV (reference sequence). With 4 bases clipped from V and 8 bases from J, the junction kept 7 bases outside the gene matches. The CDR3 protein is CASSYPGGGGYTF. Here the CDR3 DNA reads TGTGCCAGCAGTTACCCAGGGGGTGGAGGCTACACCTTC.

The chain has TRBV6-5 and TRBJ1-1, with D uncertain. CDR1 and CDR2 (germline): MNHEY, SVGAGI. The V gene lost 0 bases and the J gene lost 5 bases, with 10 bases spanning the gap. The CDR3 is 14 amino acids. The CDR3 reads CASSYSIEWTEAFF. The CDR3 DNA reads TGTGCCAGCAGTTACTCGATTGAGTGGACTGAAGCTTTCTTT.

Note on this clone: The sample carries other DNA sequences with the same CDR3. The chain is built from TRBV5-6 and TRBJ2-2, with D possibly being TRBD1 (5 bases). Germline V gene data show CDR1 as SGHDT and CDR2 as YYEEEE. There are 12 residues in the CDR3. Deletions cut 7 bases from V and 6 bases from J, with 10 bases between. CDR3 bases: TGTGCCAGCTCCTGGGGCGCCGGGGAGCTGTTTTTT. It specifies CASSWGAGELFF.

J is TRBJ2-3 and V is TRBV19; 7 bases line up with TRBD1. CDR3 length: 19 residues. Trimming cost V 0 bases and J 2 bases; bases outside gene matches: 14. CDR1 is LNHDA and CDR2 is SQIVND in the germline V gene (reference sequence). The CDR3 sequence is CASSIDLETGLDYTDTQYF. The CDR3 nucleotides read TGTGCCAGTAGTATAGATCTTGAGACAGGGCTCGATTACACAGATACGCAGTATTTT.